These T cell receptor beta chains were read from a single sample in a study of CD8+CD57+ T cells in acquired aplastic anemia. TCRdb reprocessed the reads with MiXCR, giving one entry per CDR3 protein. The sample yields about 240,000 distinct CDR3 sequences, around half seen once. Sequencing used sorted CD4+, CD8+, or CD8+CD57+ T cells (not recorded which) from PBMCs. The source of these receptors is a human donor with aplastic anemia. Each CDR3 is given with its conserved first and last residue. The D gene is left open where the match is weak. A row's size may be missing; if present it is once, few, many or a size class.

V,D,J,size,DNA,CDR3
TRBV24-1,TRBD2,TRBJ2-3,NA,TGTGCCACCAGGGGACTAGCGGGAGACGATACGCAGTATTTT,CATRGLAGDDTQYF
TRBV7-6,NA,TRBJ2-7,many,TGTGCCAGCAGCCCGTCGGGCAGAAACTACGAGCAGTACTTC,CASSPSGRNYEQYF
TRBV5-1,NA,TRBJ2-3,NA,TGCGCCAGCACCGATGGGGCGACTAGCACAGATACGCAGTATTTT,CASTDGATSTDTQYF
TRBV6-5,TRBD1,TRBJ2-7,few,TGTGCCAGCAGTTACCCCCCGGACAGGGGGAAGTTCTACGAGCAGTACTTC,CASSYPPDRGKFYEQYF
TRBV7-9,NA,TRBJ2-2,few,TGTGCCAGCAGCCCTGCCTCGGGAGATTCGAACACCGGGGAGCTGTTTTTT,CASSPASGDSNTGELFF
TRBV27,NA,TRBJ1-2,few,TGTGCCAGCAGTTTATCGCAGGGAAGTTCGAGAGGCTACACCTTC,CASSLSQGSSRGYTF
TRBV2,TRBD1,TRBJ2-5,NA,TGTGCCAGCAGTGACAGACTTGGGACAGGGGAAAGAGAGACCCAGTACTTC,CASSDRLGTGERETQYF
TRBV5-1,TRBD1,TRBJ2-7,many,TGCGCCAGCAGCTTGACCGGGACAGGGGACGAGCAGTACTTC,CASSLTGTGDEQYF
TRBV30,NA,TRBJ1-1,few,TGTGCCTGGAGTGAGGGAGGCGCTGAAGCTTTCTTT,CAWSEGGAEAFF
TRBV25-1,TRBD2,TRBJ2-7,few,TGTGCCAGCAGTCCCAGGGTATCAGCGGGGGGCTCCTACGAGCAGTACTTC,CASSPRVSAGGSYEQYF
TRBV9,TRBD1,TRBJ2-2,NA,TGTGCCAGCAGCTTAGACAGGGCCGGCACCGGGGAGCTGTTTTTT,CASSLDRAGTGELFF
TRBV7-9,TRBD1,TRBJ2-7,many,TGTGCCAGCAGCTTAGAGGGACAGGGGAATTACGAGCAGTACTTC,CASSLEGQGNYEQYF
TRBV28,NA,TRBJ2-7,few,TGTGCCAGCAGGGACATAGGCGGGGAGAGAGTAACGGACGAGCAGTACTTC,CASRDIGGERVTDEQYF
TRBV25-1,TRBD1,TRBJ2-3,NA,TGTGCCAGTAGTGTCGGGACAGGGCTGGGTGAGCAGTATTTT,CASSVGTGLGEQYF
TRBV3-1,TRBD1,TRBJ1-3,few,TGTGCCAGCAGCCAGCGACAGGGGGCCGGGGACACCATATATTTT,CASSQRQGAGDTIYF
TRBV29-1,NA,TRBJ2-7,many,TGCAGCGTTGAAGATAACGCAGATACCTACGAGCAGTACTTC,CSVEDNADTYEQYF
TRBV6-5,TRBD2,TRBJ2-2,few,TGTGCCAGCAGTTTGGCGGGGCGGGGGGCGAACACCGGGGAGCTGTTTTTT,CASSLAGRGANTGELFF
TRBV15,NA,TRBJ1-2,NA,TGTGCCACCAGCAGTTGGACAGCTAACTATGGCTACACCTTC,CATSSWTANYGYTF
TRBV19,TRBD1,TRBJ1-1,NA,TGTGCCAGTACCACAGGGGGTAGACGGACCACTGAAGCTTTCTTT,CASTTGGRRTTEAFF
TRBV27,TRBD2,TRBJ2-7,NA,TGTGCCAGCAGTTACCAGGGACTAGCGGGATCGTCCTACGAGCAGTACTTC,CASSYQGLAGSSYEQYF
TRBV27,NA,TRBJ2-7,few,TGTGCCAGCAGTTTGTGGGGGGGCAACGAGCAGTACTTC,CASSLWGGNEQYF
TRBV4-1,NA,TRBJ1-6,many,TGCGCCAGCAGCCCAAAAGACTATAATTCACCCCTCCACTTT,CASSPKDYNSPLHF
TRBV9,TRBD1,TRBJ1-6,many,TGTGCCAGCAGCGACGGACAGGGAAATTCACCCCTCCACTTT,CASSDGQGNSPLHF
TRBV19,TRBD1,TRBJ1-4,NA,TGTGCCAGTAGTTCGGACAGGGGAGAAAAACTGTTTTTT,CASSSDRGEKLFF
TRBV7-2,NA,TRBJ2-3,NA,TGTGCCAGCAGCTTATTAGGGGGTGATACGCAGTATTTT,CASSLLGGDTQYF
TRBV29-1,NA,TRBJ1-4,NA,TGCAGCGTTGGTTTTATGAATGATGGGAAACTGTTTTTT,CSVGFMNDGKLFF
TRBV30,NA,TRBJ1-2,NA,TGTGCCTGGAGCAAAGACCCGGACTATGGCTACACCTTC,CAWSKDPDYGYTF
TRBV29-1,NA,TRBJ1-1,many,TGCAGCGTCCGGGGACGGGAAGAAGCTTTCTTT,CSVRGREEAFF
TRBV5-6,NA,TRBJ1-1,NA,TGTGCCAGCAGCTTGGCCGGCCAGAACACTGAAGCTTTCTTT,CASSLAGQNTEAFF
TRBV7-6,TRBD1,TRBJ1-2,NA,TGTGCCAGCAGCTTAGGGGGACAGAGGCTCTATGGCTACACCTTC,CASSLGGQRLYGYTF
TRBV9,NA,TRBJ2-5,NA,TGTGCCAGCAGCGTAGGGGGGACTGACGGGACGGAGACCCAGTACTTC,CASSVGGTDGTETQYF
TRBV20-1,NA,TRBJ2-5,NA,TGCAGTGCGGACAGCGAAGAGACCCAGTACTTC,CSADSEETQYF
TRBV20-1,NA,TRBJ2-5,NA,TGCAGCGTTAGGGGGGGGACTTGGGAGACCCAGTACTTC,CSVRGGTWETQYF